The rows below give T cell receptor beta chains drawn from one sample of a study of CD8+ T cells in alopecia areata. Clones were sequenced by immunoSEQ multiplex PCR, and TCRdb holds only the in-frame ones, with some missing. The sample lists fewer than 250,000 clones, roughly three fifths occurring once. The sequencing here drew on CD4+ T cells sorted from blood, taken at week 4, from a patient treated with tofacitinib. These receptors all stem from a human donor with alopecia areata. Both conserved end residues are part of each CDR3. The D gene is left open where the match is weak. Expanded clones get a size class; other rows say once, few or many, or leave the size out.

few	TRBD1	TRBV6-5	TRBJ1-1	TGTGCCAGCACCCGGGACAGCAACACTGAAGCTTTCTTT	CASTRDSNTEAFF
few	TRBD1	TRBV30	TRBJ1-5	TGTGCCTGGGCGGACAGGGCAGATCAGCCCCAGCATTTT	CAWADRADQPQHF
few	.	TRBV29-1	TRBJ1-5	TGCAGCGTTGCTGTGGGTGACGGCAATCAGCCCCAGCATTTT	CSVAVGDGNQPQHF
many	.	TRBV28	TRBJ1-4	TGTGCCAGCAGTCCGAGTAGAGCACTGTTTTTT	CASSPSRALFF
.	.	TRBV13	TRBJ2-7	TGTGCCAGCAGCCTTCGGACCGGGTACGAGCAGTACTTC	CASSLRTGYEQYF
once	TRBD1	TRBV5-4	TRBJ2-3	TGTGCCAGCAGCGACCGGGACAGGGCGGTGGATACGCAGTATTTT	CASSDRDRAVDTQYF
.	.	TRBV29-1	TRBJ2-7	TGCAGCGTTATAGGATCGTACGAGCAGTACTTC	CSVIGSYEQYF
.	.	TRBV7-2	TRBJ1-2	TGTGCCAGCAGCTTATGGTGGCAGGCAGGGAGAGGTGGCTACACCTTC	CASSLWWQAGRGGYTF
.	.	TRBV27	TRBJ1-4	TGTGCCAGCAGTTTACTAGGTTTTAATGAAAAACTGTTTTTT	CASSLLGFNEKLFF
.	TRBD1	TRBV9	TRBJ2-2	TGTGCCAGCAGCGGCCCCGGGACAGGGGGCGGTGGGGAGCTGTTTTTT	CASSGPGTGGGGELFF
.	.	TRBV11-1	TRBJ1-1	TGTGCCAGCAGCTTCCAAGGTGCCACTGAAGCTTTCTTT	CASSFQGATEAFF
many	TRBD1	TRBV7-2	TRBJ2-2	TGTGCCAGCAGCCGAAGACAGGGTTCCGGGGAGCTGTTTTTT	CASSRRQGSGELFF
.	.	TRBV7-9	TRBJ2-6	TGTGCCAGCTATAAGGGTTGGACGGAGAGCTCTGGGGCCAACGTCCTGACTTTC	CASYKGWTESSGANVLTF
.	TRBD1	TRBV18	TRBJ1-1	TGTGCCAGCTCGCAGGACAGGACTGAAGCTTTCTTT	CASSQDRTEAFF
.	.	TRBV9	TRBJ1-5	TGTGCCAGCAGCGTAGCCCCAGGGAGCAATCAGCCCCAGCATTTT	CASSVAPGSNQPQHF
.	TRBD1	TRBV5-4	TRBJ2-2	TGTGCCAGCAGCCCTAAGGTGGACAGGGCGAACACCGGGGAGCTGTTTTTT	CASSPKVDRANTGELFF
few	.	TRBV29-1	TRBJ2-3	TGCAGCGTTGCGGTGGGGGCTAGCACAGATACGCAGTATTTT	CSVAVGASTDTQYF
.	.	TRBV6-5	TRBJ2-1	TGTGCCAGCAGTCGGCCAGTCATTGGGGTGGTTGAGCAGTTCTTC	CASSRPVIGVVEQFF
few	.	TRBV5-1	TRBJ2-7	TGCGCCAGCAGCAATCAAGCCGGGATCCCATACGAGCAGTACTTC	CASSNQAGIPYEQYF
.	.	TRBV4-1	TRBJ2-7	TGCGCCAGCAGCCAAGATCAAGGGCTCTACGAGCAGTACTTC	CASSQDQGLYEQYF
.	.	TRBV7-2	TRBJ2-2	TGTGCCAGCAGCCCCTGGAAAGGGAACACCGGGGAGCTGTTTTTT	CASSPWKGNTGELFF
.	.	TRBV29-1	TRBJ2-6	TGCAGCGTTGAGTGGCAGGGGAGCTCTGGGGCCAACGTCCTGACTTTC	CSVEWQGSSGANVLTF
.	TRBD1	TRBV29-1	TRBJ2-2	TGCAGCGTTGGTTTATTGACGGGACAGGGTAGCACCGGGGAGCTGTTTTTT	CSVGLLTGQGSTGELFF
.	TRBD1	TRBV23-1	TRBJ2-6	TGCGCCAGCAGCCCCGGGACAGGGGGGACCTCTGGGGCCAACGTCCTGACTTTC	CASSPGTGGTSGANVLTF
.	.	TRBV19	TRBJ2-1	TGTGCCAGTAGTCCCCGGTCGGCTAGCCCTTACAATGAGCAGTTCTTC	CASSPRSASPYNEQFF
.	TRBD1	TRBV18	TRBJ1-1	TGTGCCAGCTCACCAATCGGGACAGGGGACACTGAAGCTTTCTTT	CASSPIGTGDTEAFF
.	TRBD1	TRBV30	TRBJ2-7	TGTGCCTGGAAACCGGGACAGAGCTTATACGAGCAGTACTTC	CAWKPGQSLYEQYF
.	.	TRBV30	TRBJ2-7	TGTGCCTGGAGTGTACCTGGAGGACGGGCCTACGAGCAGTACTTC	CAWSVPGGRAYEQYF
few	.	TRBV11-2	TRBJ1-1	TGTGCCAGCAGCTTAGGCGGAGGGTTCTTTGCTGAAGCTTTCTTT	CASSLGGGFFAEAFF
.	TRBD2	TRBV5-4	TRBJ2-3	TGTGCCAGCAGCCACCGGGACTACACAGATACGCAGTATTTT	CASSHRDYTDTQYF
few	.	TRBV25-1	TRBJ1-2	TGTGCCAGCAGTGAAAACTATGGCTACACCTTC	CASSENYGYTF
.	.	TRBV7-2	TRBJ1-2	TGTGCCAGCAGCTTAGTCGGGGAATTTGGGGGCTACACCTTC	CASSLVGEFGGYTF
.	TRBD2	TRBV29-1	TRBJ2-5	TGCAGCCCCAGACTAGCGGGACGGGCGGAGACCCAGTACTTC	CSPRLAGRAETQYF
few	.	TRBV2	TRBJ1-4	TGTGCCAGCAACAACCGGCGGACCTCTGAAAAACTGTTTTTT	CASNNRRTSEKLFF
.	.	TRBV4-2	TRBJ2-7	TGTGCCAGCAGCCAAAACTACGAGCAGTACTTC	CASSQNYEQYF
once	.	TRBV9	TRBJ1-3	TGTGCCAGCAGCGCACTGGGGCCGGGAAACCCTGGAAACACCATATATTTT	CASSALGPGNPGNTIYF
.	TRBD1	TRBV27	TRBJ1-1	TGTGCCAGCAGTCCGAGTTGGACAGGGGAGACTGAAGCTTTCTTT	CASSPSWTGETEAFF
.	.	TRBV7-2	TRBJ1-2	TGTGCCAGCAGCTCGTATAGGACCGCCAACTATGGCTACACCTTC	CASSSYRTANYGYTF
.	.	TRBV5-1	TRBJ1-5	TGCGCCAGCAGCTTGGCCGAGAATCAGCCCCAGCATTTT	CASSLAENQPQHF
.	.	TRBV4-2	TRBJ2-2	TGTGCCAGCAGTCCCAGGTTGTTTGGGAACACCGGGGAGCTGTTTTTT	CASSPRLFGNTGELFF
.	.	TRBV5-4	TRBJ2-1	TGTGCCAGCAGCCGCGCCCCGGGGAACAATGAGCAGTTCTTC	CASSRAPGNNEQFF
.	.	TRBV19	TRBJ1-2	TGTGCCAGTCAACAGGACAGTACGGGAGATGGCTACACCTTC	CASQQDSTGDGYTF
.	.	TRBV27	TRBJ1-5	TGTGCCAGCAGTTTGGGCAGAGGGGCAGGCAATCAGCCCCAGCATTTT	CASSLGRGAGNQPQHF
.	.	TRBV30	TRBJ2-3	TGTGTTGGAGGCGATACGCAGTATTTT	CVGGDTQYF
.	TRBD1	TRBV9	TRBJ1-2	TGTGCCAGCAGCTACCCGGGACAGGGCCTCTATGGCTACACCTTC	CASSYPGQGLYGYTF
.	TRBD1	TRBV2	TRBJ2-1	TGTGCCAGCCCGGCCAGGGACAGTAATGAGCAGTTCTTC	CASPARDSNEQFF
.	.	TRBV29-1	TRBJ1-1	TGCAGCGTGGTAGGTGTTCGGGGGCTAAACACTGAAGCTTTCTTT	CSVVGVRGLNTEAFF
.	TRBD2	TRBV30	TRBJ2-3	TGTGCCTGGAGGACAGCGGGAGCCCCAGATACGCAGTATTTT	CAWRTAGAPDTQYF
.	TRBD1	TRBV29-1	TRBJ2-5	TGCAGCGTTGGCGGACAGGGGTCGGGGGAGACCCAGTACTTC	CSVGGQGSGETQYF
few	.	TRBV5-1	TRBJ2-2	TGCGCCAGCAGCCCCGAACCCGCCGCGAACACCGGGGAGCTGTTTTTT	CASSPEPAANTGELFF
.	TRBD1	TRBV6-5	TRBJ1-5	TGTGCCAGCAGAGGACAGGGAGGCAATCAGCCCCAGCATTTT	CASRGQGGNQPQHF
few	.	TRBV15	TRBJ2-3	TGTGCCACCAGCAGAGCCCAGGTGGGCAGGGGAGTAGATACGCAGTATTTT	CATSRAQVGRGVDTQYF
few	.	TRBV15	TRBJ2-2	TGTGCCACCAGCCCTCAGGTGGGGTTGTCCGGGGAGCTGTTTTTT	CATSPQVGLSGELFF
.	.	TRBV29-1	TRBJ1-1	TGCAGCGTAACAGAGAACACTGAAGCTTTCTTT	CSVTENTEAFF
.	.	TRBV2	TRBJ2-1	TGTGCCAGCAGTGAACAAAACAATGAGCAGTTCTTC	CASSEQNNEQFF
.	TRBD1	TRBV30	TRBJ2-7	TGTGCCTGGACAAGGACAGGGGTCTACGAGCAGTACTTC	CAWTRTGVYEQYF
.	.	TRBV14	TRBJ2-3	TGTGCCAGCAGCCGGAATACAGATACGCAGTATTTT	CASSRNTDTQYF
once	.	TRBV6-5	TRBJ1-1	TGTGCCAGCAGTTACCGGAACACTGAAGCTTTCTTT	CASSYRNTEAFF
.	.	TRBV15	TRBJ2-4	TGTGCCACCAGCCGCGTCGTCCCGGGGGGCCTTGACATTCAGTACTTC	CATSRVVPGGLDIQYF